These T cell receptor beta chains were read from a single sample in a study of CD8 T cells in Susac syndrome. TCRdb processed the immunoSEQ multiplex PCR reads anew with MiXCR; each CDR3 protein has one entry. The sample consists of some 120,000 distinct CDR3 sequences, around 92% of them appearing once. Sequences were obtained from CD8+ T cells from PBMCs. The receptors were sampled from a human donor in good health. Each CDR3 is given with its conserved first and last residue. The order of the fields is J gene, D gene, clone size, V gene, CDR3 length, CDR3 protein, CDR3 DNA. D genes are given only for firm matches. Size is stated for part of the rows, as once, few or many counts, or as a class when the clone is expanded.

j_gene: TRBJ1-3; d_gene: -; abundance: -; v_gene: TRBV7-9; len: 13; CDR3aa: CASPDSSGNTIYF; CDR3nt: TGTGCCAGCCCGGACAGCTCTGGAAACACCATATATTTT
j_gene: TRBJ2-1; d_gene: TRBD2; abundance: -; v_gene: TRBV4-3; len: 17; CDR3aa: CASSQGMTGGTYNEQFF; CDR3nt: TGCGCCAGCAGCCAAGGAATGACGGGAGGAACTTACAATGAGCAGTTCTTC
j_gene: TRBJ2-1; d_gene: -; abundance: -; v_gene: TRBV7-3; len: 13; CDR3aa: CASSGRIGNEQFF; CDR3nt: TGTGCCAGCAGTGGGAGAATAGGCAATGAGCAGTTCTTC
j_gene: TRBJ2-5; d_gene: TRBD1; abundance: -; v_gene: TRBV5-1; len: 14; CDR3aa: CASSWGQGGETQYF; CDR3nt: TGCGCCAGCAGCTGGGGACAGGGCGGAGAGACCCAGTACTTC
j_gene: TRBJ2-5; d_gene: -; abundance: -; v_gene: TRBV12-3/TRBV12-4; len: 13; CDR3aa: CASRRDVLETQYF; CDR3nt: TGTGCCAGCAGACGTGATGTCCTAGAGACCCAGTACTTC
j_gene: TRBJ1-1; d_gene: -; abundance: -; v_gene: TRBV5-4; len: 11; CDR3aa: CASRYGVEAFF; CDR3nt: TGTGCCAGCAGGTACGGTGTTGAAGCTTTCTTT
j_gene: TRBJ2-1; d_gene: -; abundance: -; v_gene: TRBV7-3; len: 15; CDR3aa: CASSFLTTSMPEQFF; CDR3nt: TGTGCCAGCAGCTTCCTCACGACTAGTATGCCTGAGCAGTTCTTC
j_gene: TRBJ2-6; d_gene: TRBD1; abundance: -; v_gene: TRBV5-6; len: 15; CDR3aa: CASSSGGPGANVLTF; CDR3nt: TGTGCCAGCAGCTCAGGGGGCCCTGGGGCCAACGTCCTGACTTTC
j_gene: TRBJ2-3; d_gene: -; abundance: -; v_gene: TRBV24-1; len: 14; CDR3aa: CATSDPQGRDTQYF; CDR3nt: TGTGCCACCAGTGATCCCCAGGGCCGGGATACGCAGTATTTT
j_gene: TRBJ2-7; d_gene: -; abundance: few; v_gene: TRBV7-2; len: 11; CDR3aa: CASSLVYEQYF; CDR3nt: TGTGCCAGCAGCTTAGTCTACGAGCAGTACTTC
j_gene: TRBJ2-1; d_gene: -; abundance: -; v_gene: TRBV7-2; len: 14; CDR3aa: CASSLGTVRNEQFF; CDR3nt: TGTGCCAGCAGCTTAGGGACAGTTCGGAATGAGCAGTTCTTC
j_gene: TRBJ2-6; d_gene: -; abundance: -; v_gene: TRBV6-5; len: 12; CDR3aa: CASRGGANVLTF; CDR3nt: TGTGCCAGCCGGGGAGGGGCCAACGTCCTGACTTTC
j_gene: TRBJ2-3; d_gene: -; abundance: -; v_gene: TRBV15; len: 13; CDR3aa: CATSRDPGDTQYF; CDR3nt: TGTGCCACCAGCAGAGATCCGGGAGATACGCAGTATTTT
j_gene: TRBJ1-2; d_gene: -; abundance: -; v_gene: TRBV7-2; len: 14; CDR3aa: CASSLGGVGYGYTF; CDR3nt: TGTGCCAGCAGCTTAGGTGGAGTGGGATATGGCTACACCTTC
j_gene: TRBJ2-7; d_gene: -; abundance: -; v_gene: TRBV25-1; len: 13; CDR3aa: CASSVTGHYEQYF; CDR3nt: TGTGCCAGCAGTGTCACAGGGCACTACGAGCAGTACTTC
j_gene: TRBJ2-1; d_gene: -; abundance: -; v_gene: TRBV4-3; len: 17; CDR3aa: CASSRAWDSLSYNEQFF; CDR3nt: TGCGCCAGCAGCAGAGCGTGGGATTCGCTATCCTACAATGAGCAGTTCTTC
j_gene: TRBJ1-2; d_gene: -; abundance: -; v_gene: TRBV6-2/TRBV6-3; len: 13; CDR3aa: CASTLGGTYGYTF; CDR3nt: TGTGCCAGCACCCTGGGAGGGACCTATGGCTACACCTTC
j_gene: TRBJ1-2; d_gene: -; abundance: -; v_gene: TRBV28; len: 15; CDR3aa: CASSPPVGLPYGYTF; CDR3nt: TGTGCCAGCAGTCCCCCCGTGGGCTTGCCCTATGGCTACACCTTC
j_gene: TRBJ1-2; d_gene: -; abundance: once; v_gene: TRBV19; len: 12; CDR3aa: CASIGGYYGYTF; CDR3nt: TGTGCCAGTATAGGAGGCTACTATGGCTACACCTTC
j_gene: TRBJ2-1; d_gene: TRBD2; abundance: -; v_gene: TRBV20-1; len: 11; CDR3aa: CSVAGSNEQFF; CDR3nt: TGCAGTGTAGCGGGGTCCAATGAGCAGTTCTTC
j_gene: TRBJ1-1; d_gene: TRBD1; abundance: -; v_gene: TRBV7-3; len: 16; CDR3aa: CASSSNLIDRVSEAFF; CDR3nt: TGTGCCAGCAGCTCAAACCTAATAGACAGGGTCTCTGAAGCTTTCTTT
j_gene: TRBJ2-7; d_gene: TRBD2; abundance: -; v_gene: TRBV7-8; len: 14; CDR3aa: CASSFRRGAYEQYF; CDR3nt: TGTGCCAGCAGCTTCCGGCGGGGGGCCTACGAGCAGTACTTC
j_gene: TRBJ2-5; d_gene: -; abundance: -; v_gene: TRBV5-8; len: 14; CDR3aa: CASSLLGQKETQYF; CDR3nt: TGTGCCAGCAGCTTGTTGGGTCAGAAAGAGACCCAGTACTTC
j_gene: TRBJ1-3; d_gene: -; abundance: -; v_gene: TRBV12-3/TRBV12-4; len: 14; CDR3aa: CASTRGSSGNTIYF; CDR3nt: TGTGCCAGCACTCGGGGTAGCTCTGGAAACACCATATATTTT
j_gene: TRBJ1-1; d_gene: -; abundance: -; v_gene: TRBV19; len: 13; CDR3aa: CASKKDENTEAFF; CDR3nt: TGTGCCAGTAAGAAGGACGAGAACACTGAAGCTTTCTTT
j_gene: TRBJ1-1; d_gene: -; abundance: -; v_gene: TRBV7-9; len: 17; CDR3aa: CASSLTRGAKRDTEAFF; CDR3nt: TGTGCCAGCAGCCTTACCCGAGGGGCCAAGCGGGATACTGAAGCTTTCTTT
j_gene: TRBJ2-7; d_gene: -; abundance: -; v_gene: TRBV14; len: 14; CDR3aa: CASSQPGTLHEQYF; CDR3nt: TGTGCCAGCAGCCAGCCCGGGACACTCCACGAGCAGTACTTC
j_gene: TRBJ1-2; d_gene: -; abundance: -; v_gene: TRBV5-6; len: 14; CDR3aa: CASSFERRSYGYTF; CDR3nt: TGTGCCAGCAGCTTCGAGCGGAGAAGCTATGGCTACACCTTC
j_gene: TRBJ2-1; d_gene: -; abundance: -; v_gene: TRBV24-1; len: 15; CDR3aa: CATSDPGASYNEQFF; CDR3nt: TGTGCCACCAGTGATCCTGGGGCGTCCTACAATGAGCAGTTCTTC
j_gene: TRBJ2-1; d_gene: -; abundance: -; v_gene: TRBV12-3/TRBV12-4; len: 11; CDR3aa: CASSLESEQFF; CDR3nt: TGTGCCAGCAGTTTAGAGTCTGAGCAGTTCTTC
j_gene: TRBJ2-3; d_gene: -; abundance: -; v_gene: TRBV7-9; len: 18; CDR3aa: CASSTIPPPGQFTDTQYF; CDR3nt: TGTGCCAGCAGCACAATCCCCCCACCAGGGCAATTCACAGATACGCAGTATTTT
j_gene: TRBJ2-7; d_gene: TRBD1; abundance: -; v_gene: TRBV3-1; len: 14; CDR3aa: CASSLQPGGYEQYF; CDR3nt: TGTGCCAGCAGCCTGCAACCAGGGGGCTACGAGCAGTACTTC
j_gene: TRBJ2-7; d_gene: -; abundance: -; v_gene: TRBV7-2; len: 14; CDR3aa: CASSPRTGNLEQYF; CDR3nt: TGTGCCAGCAGCCCCCGGACTGGGAACCTCGAGCAGTACTTC
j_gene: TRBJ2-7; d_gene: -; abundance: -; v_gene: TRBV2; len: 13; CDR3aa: CASSVRGTYEQYF; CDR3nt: TGTGCCAGCAGTGTAAGGGGAACCTACGAGCAGTACTTC
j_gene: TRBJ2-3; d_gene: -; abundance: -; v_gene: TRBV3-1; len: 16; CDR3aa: CASSLWDGGSTDTQYF; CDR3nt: TGTGCCAGCAGCCTATGGGACGGGGGCAGCACAGATACGCAGTATTTT
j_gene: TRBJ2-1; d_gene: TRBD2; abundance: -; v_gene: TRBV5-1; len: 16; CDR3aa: CASSLNSLAGYNEQFF; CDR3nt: TGCGCCAGCAGCTTGAACTCGCTAGCGGGCTACAATGAGCAGTTCTTC
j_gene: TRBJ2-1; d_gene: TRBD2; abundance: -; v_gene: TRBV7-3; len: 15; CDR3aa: CASSLTAGGHNEQFF; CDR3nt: TGTGCCAGCAGCTTAACGGCGGGGGGGCACAATGAGCAGTTCTTC
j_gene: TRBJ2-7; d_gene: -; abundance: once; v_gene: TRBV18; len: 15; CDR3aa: CASSPPGLGDYEQYF; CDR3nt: TGTGCCAGCTCACCACCGGGATTAGGAGACTACGAGCAGTACTTC
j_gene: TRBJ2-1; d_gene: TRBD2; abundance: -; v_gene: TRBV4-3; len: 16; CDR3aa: CASSRDRAGGYNEQFF; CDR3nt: TGCGCCAGCAGCCGGGATCGGGCGGGAGGATACAATGAGCAGTTCTTC
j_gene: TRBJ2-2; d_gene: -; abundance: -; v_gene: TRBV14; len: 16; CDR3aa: CATKGSTGPNTGELFF; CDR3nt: TGTGCCACCAAGGGGTCGACAGGACCTAACACCGGGGAGCTGTTTTTT
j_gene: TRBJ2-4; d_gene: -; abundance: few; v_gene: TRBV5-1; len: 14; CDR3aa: CASSFNRDVNIQYF; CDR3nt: TGCGCCAGCAGCTTCAACAGGGATGTCAACATTCAGTACTTC
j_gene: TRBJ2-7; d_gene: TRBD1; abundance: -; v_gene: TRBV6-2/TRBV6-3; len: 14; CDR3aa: CASSRGQAVDEQYF; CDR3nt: TGTGCCAGCAGTCGGGGACAGGCGGTCGACGAGCAGTACTTC
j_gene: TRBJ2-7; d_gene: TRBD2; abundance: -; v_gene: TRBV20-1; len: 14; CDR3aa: CSAEGLAGRIEQYF; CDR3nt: TGCAGTGCTGAGGGACTAGCGGGGAGAATCGAGCAGTACTTC
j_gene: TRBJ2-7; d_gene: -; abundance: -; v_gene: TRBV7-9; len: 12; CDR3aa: CASSFAGIEQYF; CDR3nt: TGTGCCAGCAGCTTTGCAGGGATCGAGCAGTACTTC
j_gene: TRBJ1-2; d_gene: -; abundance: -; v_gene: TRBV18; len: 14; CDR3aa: CASSPIPVPGGYTF; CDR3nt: TGTGCCAGCTCACCCATCCCAGTGCCGGGTGGCTACACCTTC
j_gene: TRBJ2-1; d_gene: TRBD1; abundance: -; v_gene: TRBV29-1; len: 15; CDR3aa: CSVGRTGGSYNEQFF; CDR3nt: TGCAGCGTTGGGAGGACAGGGGGCAGCTACAATGAGCAGTTCTTC
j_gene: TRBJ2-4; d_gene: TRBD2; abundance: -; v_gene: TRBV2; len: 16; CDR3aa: CASSESSGGAKNIQYF; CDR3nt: TGTGCCAGCAGTGAAAGTAGCGGGGGGGCCAAAAACATTCAGTACTTC
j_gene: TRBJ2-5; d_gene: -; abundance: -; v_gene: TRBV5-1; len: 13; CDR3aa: CASSGTFQETQYF; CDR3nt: TGCGCCAGCAGCGGGACTTTTCAAGAGACCCAGTACTTC
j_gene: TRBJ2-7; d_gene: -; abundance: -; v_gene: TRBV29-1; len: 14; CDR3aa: CSVVREGLSYEQYF; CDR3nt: TGCAGCGTTGTACGAGAAGGGTTATCCTACGAGCAGTACTTC
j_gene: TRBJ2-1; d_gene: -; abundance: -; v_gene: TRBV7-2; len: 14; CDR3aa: CASSLGLSSHEQFF; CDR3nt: TGTGCCAGCAGCTTGGGTCTGTCTTCTCATGAGCAGTTCTTC
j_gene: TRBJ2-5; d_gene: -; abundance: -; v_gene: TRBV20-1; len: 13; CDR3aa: CSAAGQWTETQYF; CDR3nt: TGCAGTGCCGCCGGACAGTGGACAGAGACCCAGTACTTC
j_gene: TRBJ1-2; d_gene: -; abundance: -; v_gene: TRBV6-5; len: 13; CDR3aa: CASSQIQGGGYTF; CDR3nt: TGTGCCAGCAGTCAAATCCAGGGAGGGGGCTACACCTTC
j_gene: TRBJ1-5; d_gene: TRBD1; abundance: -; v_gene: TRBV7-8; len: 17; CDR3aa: CASSLGQGAYSNQPQHF; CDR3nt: TGTGCCAGCAGCTTGGGACAGGGGGCATATAGCAATCAGCCCCAGCATTTT
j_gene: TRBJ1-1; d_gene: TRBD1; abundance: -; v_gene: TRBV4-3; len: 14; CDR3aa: CASSREGASPEAFF; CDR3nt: TGCGCCAGCAGCCGTGAGGGGGCTAGCCCTGAAGCTTTCTTT
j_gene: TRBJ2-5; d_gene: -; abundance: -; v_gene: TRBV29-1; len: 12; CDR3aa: CSVVVSGETQYF; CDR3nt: TGCAGCGTTGTTGTGAGCGGGGAGACCCAGTACTTC
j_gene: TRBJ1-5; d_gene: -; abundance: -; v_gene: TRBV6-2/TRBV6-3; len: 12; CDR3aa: CASQDGNQPQHF; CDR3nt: TGTGCCAGTCAGGACGGGAATCAGCCCCAGCATTTT
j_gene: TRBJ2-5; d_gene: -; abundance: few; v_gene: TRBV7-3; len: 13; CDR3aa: CASSRGVQETQYF; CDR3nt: TGTGCCAGCAGTAGGGGGGTTCAAGAGACCCAGTACTTC
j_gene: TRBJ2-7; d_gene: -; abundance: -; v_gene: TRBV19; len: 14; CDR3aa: CASSMVGISYEQYF; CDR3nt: TGTGCCAGTAGTATGGTCGGGATTTCCTACGAGCAGTACTTC
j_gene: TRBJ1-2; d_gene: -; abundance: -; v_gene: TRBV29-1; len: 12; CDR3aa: CSVIIAGGGYTF; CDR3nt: TGCAGCGTTATAATCGCAGGAGGGGGCTACACCTTC
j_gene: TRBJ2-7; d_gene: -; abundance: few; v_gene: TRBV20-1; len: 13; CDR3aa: CSADDRSSYEQYF; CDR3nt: TGCAGTGCTGATGACAGGAGCTCCTACGAGCAGTACTTC